Listed here are 10 T cell receptor beta chains from one sample, sequenced in a study of cytomegalovirus exposure and HLA in healthy donors. Amplification used 60 Vbeta primers and 13 Jbeta primers. Assay: immunoSEQ multiplex PCR; the TCRdb copy retains only in-frame clones and omits some. The table includes 55,000 to 75,000 clones, about 75% detected once. The source material was PBMCs. The receptor source for this set is a young woman in good health and CMV-seropositive.

This chain connects TRBV13 to TRBJ2-3; D gene ambiguous. Germline V gene lookup returns CDR1 PRHDT and CDR2 FYEKMQ (reference sequence). The CDR3 is made up of 12 amino acids. V was pared by 5 bases and J by 8 bases, with 11 bases between. The CDR3 nucleotides are TGTGCCAGCAGCATGGAGTCCGCTACGCAGTATTTT. Translating gives CASSMESATQYF.

This chain links TRBV27 with TRBJ2-2, with TRBD2 identical over 9 bases. V lost 6 bases to trimming and J lost 7 bases; unmatched junction nucleotides: 12. This CDR3 has 16 residues. Germline V gene sequence: CDR1 MNHEY, CDR2 SMNVEV (reference sequence). CDR3 DNA: TGTGCCAGCAGGGAAACCGGGACTAGCTGGGTCGGGGAGCTGTTTTTT. This gives the protein CASRETGTSWVGELFF.

The sample holds a few counts of this clone. The chain is built from TRBV9 and TRBJ2-5; the match to TRBD2 covers 7 bases. In germline, CDR1 is SGDLS, CDR2 YYNGEE. This CDR3 is 15 amino acids long. The J segment lost 5 bases and the V segment lost 0 bases, leaving 7 bases of the junction unmatched. CDR3 nucleotides: TGTGCCAGCAGCGTAGGGGCGGGAGTGAGTGAGACCCAGTACTTC. Translated: CASSVGAGVSETQYF.

This rearrangement joins TRBV6-1 to TRBJ1-5, with D possibly TRBD1 on 5 matching bases. Germline CDR1 MNHNS, CDR2 SASEGT. V was trimmed by 2 bases and J by 7 bases, leaving 12 bases between them. The CDR3 totals 14 residues. CDR3 nucleotide sequence: TGTGCCAGCAGTGAACAGAAGGGGATGCAGCCCCAGCATTTT. This sequence encodes CASSEQKGMQPQHF.

The rearrangement joins TRBV29-1 to TRBJ2-2; 9 positions agree with TRBD2. Looked up from germline, CDR1 is SQVTM and CDR2 is ANQGSEA. Losses at the gene ends were 7 bases for V and 4 bases for J; bases not matched to a gene: 10. The CDR3 covers 15 residues. The CDR3 nucleotides read TGCAGCGCCAGTGTTAGCGGGAGTGTCACCGGGGAGCTGTTTTTT. This encodes CSASVSGSVTGELFF.

The chain couples TRBV15 to TRBJ1-2; 7 bases match TRBD1. The CDR3 runs to 15 residues. V trimming: 0 bases; J trimming: 5 bases; junction bases outside the gene matches: 6. Germline CDR1 reads LNHNV; CDR2 reads YYDKDF (reference sequence). CDR3 loop: CATSRDRATGYGYTF. The CDR3 DNA sequence: TGTGCCACCAGCAGAGATCGGGCGACAGGGTATGGCTACACCTTC.

This clone has a single count. The chain uses TRBV19 and TRBJ2-1, with no clear D. The CDR3 covers 16 residues. Trimming cost V 7 bases and J 4 bases, with 20 bases left between them. From germline, CDR1 is LNHDA and CDR2 SQIVND (reference sequence). The CDR3 reads CASTEVAGRSYNEQFF. The CDR3 nucleotides are TGTGCCAGTACCGAAGTGGCAGGTCGATCTTACAATGAGCAGTTCTTC.

V and J are TRBV10-2 and TRBJ1-1; unclear D gene. V dropped 6 bases and J dropped 0 bases, with 11 bases sitting between them. The CDR3 length is 14 residues. CDR1 and CDR2 from the germline V gene are WSHSY and SAAADI. The CDR3 is CASRVAGLNTEAFF. The CDR3 DNA reads as TGCGCCAGCAGAGTGGCAGGATTGAACACTGAAGCTTTCTTT.

The chain links TRBV9 to TRBJ1-2; tentatively, D is TRBD1 (6 bases). The V end lost 4 bases, the J end lost 2 bases, and 6 bases lay between the germline ends. The CDR3 extends over 12 amino acids. Germline lookup yields CDR1 SGDLS and CDR2 YYNGEE. CDR3 bases: TGTGCCAGCAGCCAGGGGAACTATGGCTACACCTTC. This sequence encodes CASSQGNYGYTF.

This rearrangement joins TRBV5-1 to TRBJ2-6, with 10 bases matching TRBD1. V lost 1 base and J lost 0; bases outside the gene matches: 10. The germline CDR1 and CDR2 sequences are SGHRS and YFSETQ. The CDR3 covers 20 residues. This CDR3 reads CASSLWAGTGASSGANVLTF. CDR3 in DNA: TGCGCCAGCAGCTTGTGGGCCGGGACAGGGGCGAGCTCTGGGGCCAACGTCCTGACTTTC.